These 11 T cell receptor beta chains share one sample of origin, sequenced in a study of human T cells and chemical hapten exposure. Using its own MiXCR run on the RACE reads, TCRdb lists one record per CDR3 protein. The table lists 150,000 to 200,000 distinct CDR3 sequences, roughly 26% of them singletons. The time point was: patch test 3, about 24 weeks after DPC sensitization. Treatment in this sample: therapeutic diphenylcyclopropenone sensitization with weekly scalp DPC. The starting material was whole blood, obtained in connection with sensitization to the hapten diphenylcyclopropenone (DPC). The receptor set was obtained from a young woman with alopecia areata. Some clones in this sample may be carry-over from other donors' samples.

This clonotype was seen a single time. The CDR3 is CASSKGTSSGELFF. DNA of the CDR3: TGTGCCAGCAGCAAAGGGACTTCCTCCGGGGAGCTGTTTTTT. This chain uses TRBV7-2 with TRBJ2-2; TRBD2 might be the D (6 bases). Germline lookup yields CDR1 SGHTA and CDR2 FQGNSA. The V gene lost 5 bases and the J gene lost 6 bases, with 13 bases spanning the gap. This CDR3 contains 14 residues. Full variable domain (outside the CDR3, taken from reference TRBV7-2 and TRBJ2-2): GAGVSQSPSNKVTEKGKDVELRCDPISGHTALYWYRQSLGQGLEFLIYFQGNSAPDKSGLPSDRFSAERTGGSVSTLTIQRTQQEDSAVYLCASSKGTSSGELFFGEGSRLTVL.

This clonotype was detected only once. The rearrangement uses TRBV21-1 and TRBJ2-1. TRBV21-1 represents a pseudogene. This CDR3 region has 16 residues. DNA for the CDR3: TGTGCCAGCACCAATCAAACACGGTTCCTCTACAATGAGCAGTTCTTC. Translated: CASTNQTRFLYNEQFF.

This clonotype came up a few times. The chain is built from TRBV5-1 and TRBJ1-1, with TRBD1 matching over 9 bases. Trimming cost V 4 bases and J 0 bases; bases outside gene matches: 7. This CDR3 has 16 residues. CDR1 and CDR2 from the germline V gene are SGHRS and YFSETQ. Here the CDR3 reads CASSTPGQGMNTEAFF. The CDR3 bases are TGCGCCAGCAGCACCCCGGGACAGGGTATGAACACTGAAGCTTTCTTT.

The chain uses TRBV4-1 and TRBJ1-2; D remains unclear. The germline gives CDR1 MGHRA, CDR2 YSYEKL. Trimming stripped 7 bases from V and 8 bases from J, with 20 bases between. The CDR3 has 14 residues. The CDR3 region is CASNGEGWGMGYTF. The DNA of the CDR3 is TGCGCCAGCAACGGGGAGGGTTGGGGTATGGGCTACACCTTC.

The V and J genes are TRBV12-2 and TRBJ2-7. TRBV12-2 is listed as a pseudogene. This CDR3 has 12 residues. DNA for the CDR3: TGTGCAAGTCGCTTGGCCTCCTACGAGCAGTACTTC. This translates into CASRLASYEQYF.

The chain carries TRBV7-2 and TRBJ1-5; a weak D match, TRBD1 (5 bases). V lost 3 bases and J lost 1, with 13 bases in between. Per the germline V gene, CDR1 is SGHTA and CDR2 is FQGNSA. This CDR3 has 16 amino acids. The CDR3: CASSLIGTGSNQPQHF. The CDR3 DNA follows: TGTGCCAGCAGCTTGATCGGGACGGGCAGCAATCAGCCCCAGCATTTT.

V is TRBV7-9 and J is TRBJ2-1; 8 nucleotides agree with TRBD2. The CDR3 is 14 residues long. J lost 12 bases, V lost 3 bases, and 10 bases had no gene match. Per the germline V gene, CDR1 is SEHNR and CDR2 is FQNEAQ (reference sequence). The CDR3 DNA is TGTGCCAGCAGCTTGGCGGGAGGTAGAGTTGGGCAGTTCTTC. Translating it yields CASSLAGGRVGQFF.

This clonotype was detected a few times. The chain recombines TRBV29-1 with TRBJ2-1, with 16 bases matching TRBD2. Germline assignment: CDR1 SQVTM and CDR2 ANQGSEA. The CDR3 has 15 residues. The junction had 3 bases not matched to a gene; V was cut back by 1 base and J by 9 bases. CDR3 sequence (DNA): TGCAGCGTTGAAGGGGGGACTAGCGGGAGGGTTGAGCAGTTCTTC. Protein product: CSVEGGTSGRVEQFF.

This clonotype showed up just a few times. The chain joins TRBV9 to TRBJ2-2, with D possibly matching TRBD1 (5 bases). The germline V and J ends were trimmed by 1 base and 7 bases, with 14 bases remaining between them. The CDR3 is 15 amino acids. From germline, CDR1 is SGDLS and CDR2 YYNGEE. CDR3 sequence (DNA): TGTGCCAGCAGCGTAACAGGACCCCGGAACGGGGAGCTGTTTTTT. This codes for CASSVTGPRNGELFF.

V gene TRBV9 combines with J gene TRBJ2-7; 10 positions match TRBD1. The CDR3 runs to 17 residues. Germline assignment: CDR1 SGDLS and CDR2 YYNGEE. The V gene end was trimmed by 4 bases and the J gene end by 6 bases; junction bases not matched to a gene: 16. This chain's CDR3 is CASSTRQSGQGSGEQYF. The CDR3, as DNA: TGTGCCAGCAGCACACGTCAGTCGGGACAGGGGAGCGGCGAGCAGTACTTC.

The chain joins TRBV3-1 to TRBJ2-1; 10 positions agree with TRBD2. V shed 4 bases, J shed 8 bases, and the junction held 5 bases outside the gene matches. Germline CDR1 and CDR2: LGHDT and YNNKEL (reference sequence). The CDR3 consists of 14 residues. The CDR3 bases are TGTGCCAGCAGCCGAGCGGGGGGGCGAGATGAGCAGTTCTTC. The encoded protein is CASSRAGGRDEQFF.